One sample yielded the 20 T cell receptor beta chains listed below, sequenced in a study of T cell responses to AZD1222 COVID-19 vaccine. Only in-frame clones appear in the TCRdb table, and some are missing; sequencing was by immunoSEQ multiplex PCR. In the table there are 65,000 to 80,000 clones, around 92% of which are singletons. The sample in question was peripheral blood, obtained on day 0 of MenACWY control vaccination. Receptor source: an adult in good health.

This chain joins TRBV6-5 and TRBJ2-2, with D maybe TRBD1 (5 bases). Germline CDR1 is MNHEY and CDR2 is SVGAGI. The V end was cut by 6 bases, the J end by 8 bases, with 16 bases between. The CDR3 contains 14 residues. The CDR3 loop is CASRQDGSGGELFF. DNA of the CDR3: TGTGCCAGCAGACAGGACGGATCTGGGGGGGAGCTGTTTTTT.

The V and J genes are TRBV11-2 and TRBJ2-7; TRBD2 matches at 13 bases. V was pared by 5 bases and J by 3 bases, with 16 bases of the junction left unmatched. The CDR3 contains 19 residues. The V gene's germline CDR1 is SGHAT and CDR2 FQNNGV. DNA of the CDR3: TGTGCCAGCAGCAGCCACACCGGACTAGCGGGAGAACCTCTCTACGAGCAGTACTTC. Encoded protein: CASSSHTGLAGEPLYEQYF.

The chain links TRBV19 to TRBJ1-5; TRBD1 matches 8 bases. V shed 5 bases and J 3 bases; nucleotides not matched to a gene: 12. Germline CDR1 is LNHDA and CDR2 is SQIVND (reference sequence). The CDR3 runs to 17 residues. CDR3 sequence reads: CASSVSTGGVVNQPQHF. In nucleotides, the CDR3 is TGTGCCAGTAGTGTGTCAACAGGGGGAGTCGTCAATCAGCCCCAGCATTTT. The full variable domain, rest sourced from reference TRBV19 and TRBJ1-5, is DGGITQSPKYLFRKEGQNVTLSCEQNLNHDAMYWYRQDPGQGLRLIYYSQIVNDFQKGDIAEGYSVSREKKESFPLTVTSAQKNPTAFYLCASSVSTGGVVNQPQHFGDGTRLSIL.

This chain joins TRBV19 and TRBJ2-5; D unclear. V gave up 5 bases and J gave up 0 bases, with 7 bases separating them. The germline V gene has CDR1 LNHDA and CDR2 SQIVND (reference sequence). The CDR3 totals 13 residues. The CDR3 region has the DNA TGTGCCAGTAGTGCCGGGTACCAAGAGACCCAGTACTTC. Amino acid sequence: CASSAGYQETQYF.

This rearrangement joins TRBV5-1 to TRBJ1-4; the D gene is possibly TRBD1 (5 bases). Germline CDR1 and CDR2: SGHRS and YFSETQ. The CDR3 has 14 residues. Trimming took 3 bases from V and 7 from J, leaving 13 bases between them. CDR3 DNA: TGCGCCAGCAGCTCCTCAGGGTGGGGTGAAAAACTGTTTTTT. The encoded protein is CASSSSGWGEKLFF.

The sample holds one count of this clone. Here the CDR3 reads CASSRVNEKLFF. CDR3 bases: TGTGCCAGTAGTAGGGTTAATGAAAAACTGTTTTTT. The J gene is TRBJ1-4, the V gene TRBV19; unclear D gene. V was pared by 4 bases and J by 4 bases, with 4 bases between. Germline CDR1 and CDR2: LNHDA and SQIVND (reference sequence). The CDR3 consists of 12 residues.

This rearrangement joins TRBV19 to TRBJ1-1; D is perhaps TRBD1 (5 bases). The germline V and J ends were trimmed by 6 bases and 5 bases, with 16 bases remaining between them. The CDR3 is 14 amino acids. From germline, CDR1 is LNHDA and CDR2 SQIVND (reference sequence). CDR3 coding DNA: TGTGCCAGTAGCCTCCCGGGACTAGGGACTGAAGCTTTCTTT. The encoded protein is CASSLPGLGTEAFF. Combining the CDR3 with reference TRBV19 and TRBJ1-1 gives the whole variable domain DGGITQSPKYLFRKEGQNVTLSCEQNLNHDAMYWYRQDPGQGLRLIYYSQIVNDFQKGDIAEGYSVSREKKESFPLTVTSAQKNPTAFYLCASSLPGLGTEAFFGQGTRLTVV.

The chain is built from TRBV20-1 and TRBJ2-5, with TRBD2 as a possible D gene (6 bases). This CDR3 has 12 residues. Germline CDR1 and CDR2: DFQATT and SNEGSKA (reference sequence). V gave up 3 bases and J gave up 5 bases, with 10 bases separating them. CDR3 region: CSASIRGETQYF. Here the CDR3 DNA reads TGCAGTGCTAGTATACGGGGGGAGACCCAGTACTTC.

The V and J genes are TRBV7-2 and TRBJ1-1, with a possible D match to TRBD1 (5 bases). Germline V gene data show CDR1 as SGHTA and CDR2 as FQGNSA. V was trimmed by 2 bases and J by 0 bases, leaving 10 bases between them. The CDR3 consists of 15 residues. This CDR3 is CASSLIGQMNTEAFF. In nucleotides, the CDR3 is TGTGCCAGCAGCTTAATTGGACAAATGAACACTGAAGCTTTCTTT.

This sequence joins TRBV19 and TRBJ1-2; D may be TRBD1 (5 bases). Trimming shortened V by 4 bases and J by 7 bases, and 10 bases separated the two germline ends. Germline V gives CDR1 LNHDA, CDR2 SQIVND (reference sequence). The CDR3 loop spans 12 amino acids. The CDR3 is CASSNQGFGYTF. For the CDR3, the DNA is TGTGCCAGTAGTAACCAGGGTTTTGGCTACACCTTC.

The chain uses TRBV6-5 and TRBJ1-2, with D maybe TRBD1 (6 bases). This CDR3 has 15 residues. CDR1 and CDR2 from the germline V gene are MNHEY and SVGAGI. Trimming removed 10 bases at V and 7 bases at J, with 25 bases between. CDR3 region: CATSGGRQGGIGYTF. In DNA form, the CDR3 reads TGTGCCACCTCGGGGGGCAGGCAGGGTGGCATTGGCTACACCTTC.

The V and J genes are TRBV7-9 and TRBJ1-6; D gene unclear. V gave up 2 bases and J gave up 7 bases, with 12 bases separating them. Germline CDR1 reads SEHNR; CDR2 reads FQNEAQ (reference sequence). The CDR3 sequence is 15 residues long. The DNA for the CDR3 is TGTGCCAGCAGCTTACTGAGTTTGGGGAATTCACCCCTCCACTTT. Translated: CASSLLSLGNSPLHF.

The rearrangement joins TRBV15 to TRBJ2-7; D not resolved. CDR3 length: 14 amino acids. V was shortened by 0 bases and J by 0 bases, with 6 bases between the two germline ends. Germline assignment: CDR1 LNHNV and CDR2 YYDKDF (reference sequence). The CDR3: CATSRDRASYEQYF. The CDR3, as DNA: TGTGCCACCAGCAGAGATAGAGCCTCCTACGAGCAGTACTTC.

The chain combines TRBV4-3 with TRBJ1-2, with TRBD1 matching over 9 bases. V lost 3 bases and J lost 4; bases outside the gene matches: 6. The CDR3 extends over 15 amino acids. Per germline, CDR1 LGHNA and CDR2 YSLEER. The CDR3 spells CASSQRTGVGYGYTF. The CDR3, as DNA: TGCGCCAGCAGCCAGAGGACAGGGGTGGGCTATGGCTACACCTTC.

CDR3 sequence reads: CASSDPGTGRYGYTF. In DNA, the CDR3 is TGTGCCAGCAGCGACCCCGGGACAGGGCGATATGGCTACACCTTC. This chain uses TRBV11-2 with TRBJ1-2; 9 bases fit TRBD1. CDR3 length: 15 amino acids. Germline CDR1 SGHAT, CDR2 FQNNGV. The V gene end was trimmed by 5 bases and the J gene end by 5 bases; junction bases not matched to a gene: 9.

The chain recombines TRBV11-1 with TRBJ1-1; D is possibly TRBD1 (5 bases). The germline V gene has CDR1 SGHAT and CDR2 FQDESV (reference sequence). The CDR3 contains 13 residues. Trimming took off 5 bases at V and 2 bases at J, with 9 bases between the two ends. CDR3 protein: CASSMGDNTEAFF. DNA of the CDR3: TGTGCCAGCAGCATGGGGGATAACACTGAAGCTTTCTTT.

The chain has TRBV6-2 or TRBV6-3 and TRBJ2-7; TRBD1 or TRBD2 may be the D gene (5 bases each). The CDR3 totals 14 residues. Deletions cut 0 bases from V and 4 bases from J, with 10 bases between. CDR1 and CDR2 from the germline V gene are MNHEY and SVGEGT. The CDR3 DNA reads TGTGCCAGCAGTTACTCTACCTGGGGGTACGAGCAGTACTTC. It yields the protein CASSYSTWGYEQYF.

The chain employs TRBV27 and TRBJ2-5; D is uncertain. Trimming took 3 bases from V and 4 from J, leaving 3 bases between them. The germline CDR1 and CDR2 sequences are MNHEY and SMNVEV (reference sequence). The CDR3 sequence is 11 residues long. CDR3 loop: CASSLRETQYF. CDR3 nucleotide sequence: TGTGCCAGCAGTTTGAGAGAGACCCAGTACTTC.

The chain is built from TRBV18 and TRBJ2-1; D unclear. Trimming removed 3 bases from V and 8 bases from J, with 14 bases in between. The CDR3 has 14 residues. Germline assignment: CDR1 KGHSH and CDR2 LQKENI. CDR3 bases: TGTGCCAGCTCACCTCTGCCGTCCGGCCATGAGCAGTTCTTC. This gives the protein CASSPLPSGHEQFF.

The rearrangement joins TRBV20-1 to TRBJ1-2, with D perhaps matching TRBD1 (5 bases). Trimming removed 7 bases from V and 6 bases from J, with 9 bases in between. This CDR3 has 10 amino acids. Germline CDR1 reads DFQATT; CDR2 reads SNEGSKA (reference sequence). CDR3 DNA sequence: TGCAGTGGGGACGTGGATGGCTACACCTTC. Amino acid sequence: CSGDVDGYTF.